This T cell receptor beta chain came from a study of blood T cell repertoires in COVID-19. Clones were read by immunoSEQ multiplex PCR, and TCRdb kept only the in-frame ones, dropping some. Among fewer than 300,000 clones listed, nearly 85% were seen once. The CDR3 has 17 amino acids. Germline values: CDR1 MNHEY, CDR2 SVGEGT. V was cut by 0 bases and J by 3 bases, with 15 bases left in between. Sequenced material: peripheral blood. This TCR derives from a human donor in a cohort sampled during active COVID-19. The chain uses TRBV6-2 or TRBV6-3 and TRBJ1-3; D gene ambiguous. In DNA, the CDR3 is TGTGCCAGCAGTTACTCGACTAGGGAAGACGTTGGAAACACCATATATTTT. It is translated as CASSYSTREDVGNTIYF.